The 6 T cell receptor beta chains reported below all come from one sample, sequenced in a study of blood T cell repertoires in COVID-19. Only in-frame clones appear in the TCRdb table, and some are missing; sequencing was by immunoSEQ multiplex PCR. The sample yields fewer than 90,000 clones, roughly 88% seen once. Input material: peripheral blood. The receptors come from a man aged 60 to 69 with acute or convalescent COVID-19.

V usage is TRBV12-2 and J usage is TRBJ2-1; the table's D call, TRBD2, has no DNA check behind it. TRBV12-2 is designated a pseudogene. There are 18 residues in the CDR3. The CDR3 DNA reads as TGTGCAAGTCGTAACCTCAATCCGGGACTAGCGCTTTACAATGAGCAGTTCTTC. Translation gives CASRNLNPGLALYNEQFF.

For the CDR3, the DNA is TGTGCCAGCAGCCAAGGGCCCGCTGAGGGAGCTAATTCACCCCTCCACTTT. The encoded protein is CASSQGPAEGANSPLHF. V gene TRBV4-2 combines with J gene TRBJ1-6, with D unclear. Germline lookup yields CDR1 LGHNA and CDR2 YNFKEQ. Trimming left V 1 base short and J 6 bases short, with 16 bases between. CDR3 length: 17 amino acids.

V is TRBV4-2 and J is TRBJ2-1, with 16 bases matching TRBD2. The CDR3 extends over 17 amino acids. The V and J ends lost 3 bases and 7 bases, in that order; junction bases with no gene match: 6. From germline, CDR1 is LGHNA and CDR2 YNFKEQ. In DNA form, the CDR3 reads TGTGCCAGCAGCCAGGGACTAGCGGGGGGGCTCGGGAATGAGCAGTTCTTC. Translation gives CASSQGLAGGLGNEQFF.

The chain carries TRBV6-5 and TRBJ2-7; no clear D. Germline-derived CDR1 and CDR2 are MNHEY and SVGAGI. The CDR3 length is 11 residues. Trimming left V 4 bases short and J 4 bases short, with 5 bases between. This CDR3 reads CASSSDYEQYF. Here the CDR3 DNA reads TGTGCCAGCAGTTCAGATTACGAGCAGTACTTC.

This clone was observed a handful of times. The gene calls are TRBV6-1 and TRBJ2-7, with a possible D match to TRBD2 (6 bases). There are 14 residues in the CDR3. The germline gives CDR1 MNHNS, CDR2 SASEGT. V was trimmed by 0 bases and J by 3 bases, leaving 9 bases between them. The CDR3 nucleotides are TGTGCCAGCAGTGAAGCGGCTAGCGTCTACGAGCAGTACTTC. Amino acids: CASSEAASVYEQYF.

The gene calls are TRBV10-2 and TRBJ1-1; the D is unclear. Per germline, CDR1 WSHSY and CDR2 SAAADI. This CDR3 comprises 12 residues. The V gene lost 5 bases and the J gene lost 2 bases, with 6 bases spanning the gap. The CDR3 nucleotides read TGCGCCAGCAGTCTTTTAAACACTGAAGCTTTCTTT. Translated: CASSLLNTEAFF.